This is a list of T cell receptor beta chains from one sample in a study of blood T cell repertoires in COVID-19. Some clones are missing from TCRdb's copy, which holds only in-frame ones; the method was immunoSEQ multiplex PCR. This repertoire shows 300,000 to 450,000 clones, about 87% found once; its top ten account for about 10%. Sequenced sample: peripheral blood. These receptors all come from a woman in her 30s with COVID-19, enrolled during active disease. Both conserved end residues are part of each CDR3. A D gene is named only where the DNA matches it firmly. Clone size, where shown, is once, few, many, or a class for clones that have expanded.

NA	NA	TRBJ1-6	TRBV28	CASKDSINSPLHF	TGTGCCAGCAAAGACAGCATTAATTCACCCCTCCACTTT
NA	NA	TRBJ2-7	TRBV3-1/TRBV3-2	CASSHQGIEQYF	TGTGCCAGCAGCCACCAGGGAATCGAGCAGTACTTC
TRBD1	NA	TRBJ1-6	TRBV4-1	CASSQPGQGGNSPLHF	TGCGCCAGCAGCCAACCCGGACAGGGGGGTAATTCACCCCTCCACTTT
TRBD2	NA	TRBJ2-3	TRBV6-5	CASGRTSADTDTQYF	TGTGCCAGCGGAAGGACTAGCGCAGACACAGATACGCAGTATTTT
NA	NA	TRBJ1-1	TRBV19	CASSIGLALGTEAFF	TGTGCCAGTAGTATAGGCCTAGCGCTGGGAACTGAAGCTTTCTTT
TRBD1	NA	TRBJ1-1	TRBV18	CASSPPGQGYTEAFF	TGTGCCAGCTCACCTCCGGGACAGGGTTACACTGAAGCTTTCTTT
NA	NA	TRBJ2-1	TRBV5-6	CASSLALLTSINEQFF	TGTGCCAGCAGCTTGGCCCTCCTGACAAGTATCAATGAGCAGTTCTTC
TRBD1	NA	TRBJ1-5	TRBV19	CASSTVPGGKGQPQRF	TGTGCCAGTAGTACGGTCCCAGGGGGAAAGGGTCAGCCCCAGCGTTTT
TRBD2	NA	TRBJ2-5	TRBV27	CASSSLTSGRGTQYF	TGTGCCAGCAGTTCCTTGACTAGCGGGAGAGGGACCCAGTACTTC
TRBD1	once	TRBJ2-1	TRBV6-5	CASRDSLENEQFF	TGTGCCAGCCGGGACAGTTTAGAGAATGAGCAGTTCTTC
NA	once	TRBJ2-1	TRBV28	CASSPISGSYNEQFF	TGTGCCAGCAGTCCAATCAGCGGTTCCTACAATGAGCAGTTCTTC
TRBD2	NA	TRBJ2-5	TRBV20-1	CSASGLAGGPGVQETQYF	TGCAGTGCTAGTGGGCTAGCGGGAGGCCCAGGGGTACAAGAGACCCAGTACTTC
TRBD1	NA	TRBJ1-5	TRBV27	CASSPRQGSNQPQHF	TGTGCCAGCAGCCCTAGACAGGGTTCCAATCAGCCCCAGCATTTT
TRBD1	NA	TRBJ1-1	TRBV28	CASTTLTGRDTEAFF	TGTGCCAGCACCACTCTGACAGGGAGAGACACTGAAGCTTTCTTT
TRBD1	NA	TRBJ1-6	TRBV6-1	CASSGAPGTGDNSPLHF	TGTGCCAGCAGTGGGGCCCCTGGGACAGGGGATAATTCACCCCTCCACTTT
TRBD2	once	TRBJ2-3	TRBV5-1	CASTDSGISDTQYF	TGCGCCAGCACCGATAGCGGGATCTCAGATACGCAGTATTTT
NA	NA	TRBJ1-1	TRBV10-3	CAISDRVNTEAFF	TGTGCCATCAGTGACAGGGTGAACACTGAAGCTTTCTTT
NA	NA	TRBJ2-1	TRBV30	CAWSVQLQGDEQFF	TGTGCCTGGAGTGTACAATTGCAGGGTGATGAGCAGTTCTTC